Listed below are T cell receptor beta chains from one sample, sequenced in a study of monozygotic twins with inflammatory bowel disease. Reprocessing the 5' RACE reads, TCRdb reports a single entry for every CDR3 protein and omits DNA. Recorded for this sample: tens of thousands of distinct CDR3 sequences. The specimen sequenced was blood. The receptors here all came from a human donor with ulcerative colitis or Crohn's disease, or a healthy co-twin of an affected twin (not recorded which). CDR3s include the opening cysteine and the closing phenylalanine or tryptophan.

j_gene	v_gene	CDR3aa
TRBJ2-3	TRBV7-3	CASSLRGSTDTQYF
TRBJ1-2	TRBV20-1	CSARDRLFTNYGYTF
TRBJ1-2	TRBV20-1	CGGGRGQGDYGYTF
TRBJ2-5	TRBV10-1	CASSDSSGMETQYF
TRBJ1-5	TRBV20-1	CSATRGYSNQPQHF
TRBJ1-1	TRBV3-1	CASSDPRSGTEAFF
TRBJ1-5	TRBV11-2	CASSLRVAQPQHF
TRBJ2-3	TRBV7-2	CASSLAGAKTDTQYF
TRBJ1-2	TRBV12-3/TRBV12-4	CASSWEGYGYTF
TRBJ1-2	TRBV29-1	CSVEGQGNGYTF
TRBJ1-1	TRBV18	CASSPLDLYTEAFF
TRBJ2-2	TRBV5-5	CASSLLRGDEAGELFF
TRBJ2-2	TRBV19	CASSPAPGTENTGELFF
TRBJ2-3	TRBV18	CASSPVELRGTDTQYF
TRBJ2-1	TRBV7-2	CASSSAGTGYNEQFF
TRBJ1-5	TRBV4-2	CASSQGPRGNQPQHF